This T cell receptor (beta chain) is drawn from a study of T-cell memory formation after mild COVID-19. Study observations and caveats: Later expanders leaned toward CD4+, whereas clones contracting from day 15 to 85 were balanced CD4/CD8. Nothing confirmed that second-wave clones peaking on day 37 were specific for SARS-CoV-2. Researchers found some responding clones in pre-infection memory, a sign that cross-reactive memory joined.

Sample barcodes and UMIs were carried by the TCR alpha and TCR beta cDNA libraries that 5'RACE generated with constant-segment primers. MiXCR, applied by TCRdb to the 5' RACE reads, yields one record per CDR3 protein. The sample carries approximately 60,000 distinct CDR3 sequences, approximately 9% recorded once. This clonotype showed up just a few times. No antigen is known for it. This TCR came from a man between 18 and 35 years old who had mild COVID-19 (a few samples of this study predate the infection). Cell type and time point are not known. Sequenced: PBMCs or a T cell subset sorted from them (not recorded which).

The CDR3 loop reads CASSSSHTGGQGYTF. As DNA, the CDR3 is TGTGCCAGCAGCAGCTCCCATACAGGGGGCCAAGGCTACACCTTC. V gene TRBV7-8 combines with J gene TRBJ1-2; 9 nucleotides line up with TRBD1. Germline CDR1 is SGHVS and CDR2 is FQNEAQ. The CDR3 sequence is 15 residues long. Losses at the gene ends were 5 bases for V and 8 bases for J; bases not matched to a gene: 12.